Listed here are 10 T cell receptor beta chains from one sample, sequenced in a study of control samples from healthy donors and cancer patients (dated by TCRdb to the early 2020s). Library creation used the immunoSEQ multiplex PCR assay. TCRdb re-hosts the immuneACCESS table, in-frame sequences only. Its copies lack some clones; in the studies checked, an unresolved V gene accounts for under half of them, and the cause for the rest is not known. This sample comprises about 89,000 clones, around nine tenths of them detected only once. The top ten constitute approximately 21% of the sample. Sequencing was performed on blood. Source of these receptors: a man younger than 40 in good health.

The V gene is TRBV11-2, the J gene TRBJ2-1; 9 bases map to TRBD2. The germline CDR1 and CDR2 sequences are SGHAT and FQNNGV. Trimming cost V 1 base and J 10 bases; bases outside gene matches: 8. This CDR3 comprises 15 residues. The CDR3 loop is CASSLVSGGLGEQFF. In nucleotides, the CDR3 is TGTGCCAGCAGCTTAGTCAGCGGGGGGCTTGGGGAGCAGTTCTTC.

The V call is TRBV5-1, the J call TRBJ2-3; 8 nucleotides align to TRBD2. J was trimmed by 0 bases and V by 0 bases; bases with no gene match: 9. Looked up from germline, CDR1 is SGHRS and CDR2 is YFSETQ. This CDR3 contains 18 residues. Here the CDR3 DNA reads TGCGCCAGCAGCTTGGGGCCGTGGCGGGGGGATAGCACAGATACGCAGTATTTT. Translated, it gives CASSLGPWRGDSTDTQYF.

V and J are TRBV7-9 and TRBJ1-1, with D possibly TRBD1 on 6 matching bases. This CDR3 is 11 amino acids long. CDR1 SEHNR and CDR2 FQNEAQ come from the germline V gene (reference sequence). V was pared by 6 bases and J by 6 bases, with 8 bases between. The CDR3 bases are TGTGCCAGCAGAGGACAGTCTGAAGCTTTCTTT. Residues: CASRGQSEAFF.

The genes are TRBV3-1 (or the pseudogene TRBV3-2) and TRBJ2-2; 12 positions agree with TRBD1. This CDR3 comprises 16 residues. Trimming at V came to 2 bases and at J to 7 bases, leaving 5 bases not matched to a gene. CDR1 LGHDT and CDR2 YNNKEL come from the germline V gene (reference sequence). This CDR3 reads CASSQPGQGAGGELFF. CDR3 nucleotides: TGTGCCAGCAGCCAACCGGGACAGGGGGCTGGCGGGGAGCTGTTTTTT.

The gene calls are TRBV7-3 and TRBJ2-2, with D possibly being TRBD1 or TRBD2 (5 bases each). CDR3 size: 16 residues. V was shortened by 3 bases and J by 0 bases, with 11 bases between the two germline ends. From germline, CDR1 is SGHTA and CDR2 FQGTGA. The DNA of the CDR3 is TGTGCCAGCAGCTTTACCGGGACGGCGAACACCGGGGAGCTGTTTTTT. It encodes CASSFTGTANTGELFF.

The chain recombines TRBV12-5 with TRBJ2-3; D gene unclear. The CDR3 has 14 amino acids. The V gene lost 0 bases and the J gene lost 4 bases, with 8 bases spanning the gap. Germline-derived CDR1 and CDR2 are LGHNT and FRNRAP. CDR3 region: CASGLVQVADTQYF. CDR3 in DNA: TGTGCTAGTGGTTTGGTGCAAGTAGCAGATACGCAGTATTTT.

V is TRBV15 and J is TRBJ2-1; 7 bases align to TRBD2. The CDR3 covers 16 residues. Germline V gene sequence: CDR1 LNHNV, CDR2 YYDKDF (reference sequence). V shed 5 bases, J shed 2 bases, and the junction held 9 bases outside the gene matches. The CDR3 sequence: CATSSRLAATYNEQFF. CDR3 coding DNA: TGTGCCACCAGCTCACGACTAGCAGCGACCTACAATGAGCAGTTCTTC.

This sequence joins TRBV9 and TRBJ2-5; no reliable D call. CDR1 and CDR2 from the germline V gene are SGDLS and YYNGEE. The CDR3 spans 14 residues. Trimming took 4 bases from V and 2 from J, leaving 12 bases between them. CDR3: CASSPHWLQETQYF. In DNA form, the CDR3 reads TGTGCCAGCAGCCCGCATTGGCTTCAAGAGACCCAGTACTTC.

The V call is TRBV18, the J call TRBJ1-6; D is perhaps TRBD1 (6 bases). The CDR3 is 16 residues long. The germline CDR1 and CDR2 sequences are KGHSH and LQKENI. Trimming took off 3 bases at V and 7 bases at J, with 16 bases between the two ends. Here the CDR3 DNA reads TGTGCCAGCTCACCTTCGGGGGCGGCTACAAATTCACCCCTCCACTTT. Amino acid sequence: CASSPSGAATNSPLHF.

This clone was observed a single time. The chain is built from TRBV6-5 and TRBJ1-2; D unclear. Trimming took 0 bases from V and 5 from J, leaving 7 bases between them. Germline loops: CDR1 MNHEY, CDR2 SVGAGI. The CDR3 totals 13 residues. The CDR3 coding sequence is TGTGCCAGCAGTTACTCCCGGATTTATGGCTACACCTTC. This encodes CASSYSRIYGYTF.